This T cell receptor (beta chain) comes out of a study of T cell responses to AZD1222 COVID-19 vaccine. Whole-study results and caveats: Just 5 to 7 people given AZD1222 tested seropositive at baseline. Among the donors, most were white British and more were female, and clonal diversity was possibly underestimated. Increases in Spike-specific TCR breadth and depth were seen after two AZD1222 doses. Dominant CD4 TCR responses targeted spike regions 160-218 and 743-854.

With regard to this clone: The antigen is unknown.

Trimming cost V 3 bases and J 0 bases, with 7 bases left between them. The germline V gene has CDR1 SGHRS and CDR2 YFSETQ. This CDR3 is built from 14 residues. Produced via immunoSEQ multiplex PCR; TCRdb's table is partial and in-frame only. The sample has around 70,000 clones, roughly 88% seen once. The sequence came from an adult in good health. The chain combines TRBV5-1 with TRBJ2-1; no clear D gene. The starting material was peripheral blood, obtained on day 0 of AZD1222 vaccination. CDR3 residues: CASSSPPSYNEQFF. The CDR3, as DNA: TGCGCCAGCAGCTCTCCTCCCTCCTACAATGAGCAGTTCTTC.